The rows below give T cell receptor beta chains drawn from one sample of a study of early T cells in non-severe SARS-CoV-2 infection. TCRdb recomputed calls from the 5' RACE reads with MiXCR, one row per CDR3 protein. The sample holds tens of thousands of distinct CDR3 sequences, around 5% seen once. Sequenced input: whole blood. The receptors were gathered from an adult who was a healthcare worker with PCR-confirmed SARS-CoV-2 infection or an uninfected control (not recorded which). CDR3s include the opening cysteine and the closing phenylalanine or tryptophan. Each record gives: J gene, D gene, V gene, clone size, CDR3 protein, CDR3 DNA. D genes are given only for firm matches. Some rows mark clone size as missing; the rest say once, few, many or name a class of expanded clone.

>TRBJ1-6|TRBD1|TRBV5-1|many
CASSLQGAGNSPLHF
TGCGCCAGCAGCTTACAGGGGGCTGGTAATTCACCCCTCCACTTT
>TRBJ1-5|NA|TRBV6-1|many
CASRSGPNQPQHF
TGTGCCAGCAGATCAGGCCCGAATCAGCCCCAGCATTTT
>TRBJ2-7|NA|TRBV20-1|many
CSARVGGNPPPEQYF
TGCAGTGCTAGAGTCGGGGGTAACCCCCCTCCCGAGCAGTACTTC
>TRBJ2-3|NA|TRBV11-3|few
CASSFTADTQYF
TGTGCCAGCAGCTTTACCGCAGATACGCAGTATTTT
>TRBJ2-2|NA|TRBV2|few
CASSGRDRGSTGELFF
TGTGCCAGCAGTGGCAGGGATCGGGGGAGCACCGGGGAGCTGTTTTTT
>TRBJ2-5|TRBD2|TRBV5-1|few
CASSLGPAGGQETQYF
TGCGCCAGCAGCTTGGGCCCGGCGGGAGGGCAAGAGACCCAGTACTTC
>TRBJ2-2|TRBD2|TRBV6-2/TRBV6-3|few
CASSAGLASDITGELFF
TGTGCCAGCAGTGCGGGACTAGCGTCAGATATCACCGGGGAGCTGTTTTTT
>TRBJ2-7|NA|TRBV5-6|few
CASRAGYYEQYF
TGTGCCAGCAGGGCGGGGTACTACGAGCAGTACTTC
>TRBJ2-7|TRBD1|TRBV18|medium-sized
CASSLGQGGGYEQYF
TGTGCCAGCTCATTAGGACAGGGTGGCGGGTACGAGCAGTACTTC
>TRBJ2-7|NA|TRBV19|NA
CASKEAVASYEQYF
TGTGCCAGTAAGGAGGCGGTGGCCTCTTACGAGCAGTACTTC
>TRBJ2-5|NA|TRBV12-3/TRBV12-4|NA
CASSFWGPETQYF
TGTGCCAGCAGTTTTTGGGGGCCAGAGACCCAGTACTTC
>TRBJ1-2|NA|TRBV6-2/TRBV6-3|NA
CASSYDNQATDGYTF
TGTGCCAGCAGTTACGATAACCAGGCGACCGATGGCTACACCTTC
>TRBJ2-3|NA|TRBV2|few
CASISGGQWRTDTQYF
TGTGCCAGCATATCGGGGGGACAATGGAGGACAGATACGCAGTATTTT
>TRBJ2-5|TRBD1|TRBV10-3|many
CAAGGQGRQETQYF
TGTGCCGCCGGCGGACAGGGGCGACAAGAGACCCAGTACTTC
>TRBJ2-5|NA|TRBV20-1|many
CSARAQGQYQETQYF
TGCAGTGCTAGAGCGCAGGGTCAGTACCAAGAGACCCAGTACTTC
>TRBJ2-1|TRBD2|TRBV7-2|many
CASSVLAGGGNEQFF
TGTGCCAGCAGCGTGCTAGCGGGAGGAGGTAATGAGCAGTTCTTC
>TRBJ2-1|NA|TRBV4-1|many
CASSQDPGGTHNEQFF
TGCGCCAGCAGCCAAGATCCGGGCGGCACCCACAATGAGCAGTTCTTC
>TRBJ2-6|NA|TRBV20-1|many
CSARPANRAGANVLTF
TGCAGTGCTAGACCCGCAAACAGGGCTGGGGCCAACGTCCTGACTTTC
>TRBJ2-2|TRBD2|TRBV6-2/TRBV6-3|many
CASSYLRESTNTGELFF
TGTGCCAGCAGTTACCTGCGGGAGTCGACGAACACCGGGGAGCTGTTTTTT
>TRBJ1-1|TRBD1|TRBV11-2|many
CASTDRALTEAFF
TGTGCCAGCACGGACAGGGCGTTAACTGAAGCTTTCTTT
>TRBJ1-1|TRBD1|TRBV6-5|many
CASSYQTGVEAFF
TGTGCCAGCAGTTACCAGACAGGGGTTGAAGCTTTCTTT
>TRBJ1-6|TRBD1|TRBV11-3|many
CASSPFDRAGFYNSPLHF
TGTGCCAGCAGCCCGTTCGACAGGGCAGGATTTTATAATTCACCCCTCCACTTT
>TRBJ2-1|NA|TRBV12-3/TRBV12-4|NA
CASSLTGAVGNEQFF
TGTGCCAGCAGTTTGACCGGGGCCGTGGGCAATGAGCAGTTCTTC
>TRBJ2-1|TRBD2|TRBV4-1|few
CASSQEEGLAGLNEQFF
TGCGCCAGCAGCCAAGAGGAAGGACTAGCGGGACTCAATGAGCAGTTCTTC
>TRBJ2-1|NA|TRBV7-8|few
CASSLVQHNEQFF
TGTGCCAGCAGCTTAGTTCAGCACAATGAGCAGTTCTTC
>TRBJ2-1|NA|TRBV19|many
CASSIGSPSGRSSYNEQFF
TGTGCCAGTAGTATAGGGTCCCCTTCGGGAAGAAGCTCCTACAATGAGCAGTTCTTC
>TRBJ2-1|NA|TRBV7-2|many
CASSLVNEQFF
TGTGCCAGCAGCTTAGTCAATGAGCAGTTCTTC
>TRBJ1-6|NA|TRBV12-3/TRBV12-4|many
CASNRGGTPEFGSPLHF
TGTGCCAGCAACAGAGGGGGGACACCGGAGTTTGGTTCACCCCTCCACTTT
>TRBJ2-1|TRBD2|TRBV6-4|many
CASSDKASGSINEQFF
TGTGCCAGCAGTGACAAGGCTAGCGGGAGTATTAATGAGCAGTTCTTC
>TRBJ2-3|NA|TRBV7-9|NA
CASSLLGGEGPTDTQYF
TGTGCCAGCAGCTTATTGGGGGGAGAGGGCCCCACAGATACGCAGTATTTT
>TRBJ2-6|TRBD2|TRBV4-3|few
CASSQVAGTGANVLTF
TGCGCCAGCAGCCAAGTAGCGGGAACTGGGGCCAACGTCCTGACTTTC
>TRBJ2-1|NA|TRBV7-2|many
CASSRVDNEQFF
TGTGCCAGCAGCCGCGTGGACAATGAGCAGTTCTTC
>TRBJ2-7|NA|TRBV7-6|few
CASSLDAGASYEQYF
TGTGCCAGCAGCTTGGATGCAGGGGCCTCCTACGAGCAGTACTTC
>TRBJ1-1|NA|TRBV7-2|few
CASSFLVNTEAFF
TGTGCCAGCAGCTTTCTCGTGAACACTGAAGCTTTCTTT
>TRBJ2-2|NA|TRBV6-2/TRBV6-3|NA
CASSYGGFGELFF
TGTGCCAGCAGTTACGGGGGATTCGGGGAGCTGTTTTTT
>TRBJ1-1|NA|TRBV29-1|many
CSGERGLNTEAFF
TGCAGCGGAGAACGAGGCTTGAACACTGAAGCTTTCTTT
>TRBJ2-7|TRBD2|TRBV7-3|NA
CASSPAASGAYEQYF
TGTGCCAGCAGCCCCGCGGCTAGCGGGGCCTACGAGCAGTACTTC
>TRBJ2-3|NA|TRBV4-1|many
CASSEGSGFTDTQYF
TGCGCCAGCAGCGAAGGCTCCGGGTTCACAGATACGCAGTATTTT
>TRBJ2-1|TRBD1|TRBV7-2|medium-sized
CASSFRDRGGLGYNEQFF
TGTGCCAGCAGCTTCCGGGACAGGGGTGGATTGGGCTACAATGAGCAGTTCTTC
>TRBJ2-7|NA|TRBV3-2|few
CASSPRGPNVGFYEQYF
TGTGCCAGCAGCCCTCGGGGACCCAACGTCGGGTTCTACGAGCAGTACTTC
>TRBJ2-7|TRBD2|TRBV29-1|many
CSVVSGRSSYEQYF
TGCAGCGTAGTGAGCGGGAGAAGCTCCTACGAGCAGTACTTC